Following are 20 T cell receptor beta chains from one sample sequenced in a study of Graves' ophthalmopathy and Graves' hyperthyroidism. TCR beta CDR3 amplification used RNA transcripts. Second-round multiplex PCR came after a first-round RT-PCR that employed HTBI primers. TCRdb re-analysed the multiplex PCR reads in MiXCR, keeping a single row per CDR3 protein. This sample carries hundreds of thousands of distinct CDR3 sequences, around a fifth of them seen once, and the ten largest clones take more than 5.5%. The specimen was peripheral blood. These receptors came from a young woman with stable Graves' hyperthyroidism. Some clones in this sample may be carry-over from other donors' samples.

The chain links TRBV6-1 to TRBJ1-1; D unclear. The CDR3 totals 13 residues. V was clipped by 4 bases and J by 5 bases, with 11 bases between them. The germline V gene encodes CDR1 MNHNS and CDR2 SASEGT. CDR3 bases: TGTGCCAGCAGTGTTTCACAGCAGACTGAAGCTTTCTTT. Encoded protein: CASSVSQQTEAFF.

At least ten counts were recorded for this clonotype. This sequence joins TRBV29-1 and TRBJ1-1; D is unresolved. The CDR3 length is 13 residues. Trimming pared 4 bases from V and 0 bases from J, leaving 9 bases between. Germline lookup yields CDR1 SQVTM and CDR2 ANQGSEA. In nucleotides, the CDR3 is TGCAGCGTTGGGGTCACCATGAACACTGAAGCTTTCTTT. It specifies CSVGVTMNTEAFF.

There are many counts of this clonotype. This CDR3 reads CASSHTTGIDSPLHF. As DNA, the CDR3 is TGCGCCAGCAGCCATACGACAGGGATTGATTCACCCCTCCACTTT. The chain recombines TRBV4-1 with TRBJ1-6; TRBD1 agrees at 7 bases. Germline V lookup: CDR1 MGHRA, CDR2 YSYEKL. The J segment lost 8 bases and the V segment lost 3 bases, leaving 7 bases of the junction unmatched. This CDR3 contains 15 residues.

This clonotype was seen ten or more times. The CDR3 sequence: CASSILTWKAYSNQPQHF. In DNA form, the CDR3 reads TGTGCCAGTAGTATCCTGACATGGAAGGCGTATAGCAATCAGCCCCAGCATTTT. J is TRBJ1-5 and V is TRBV19, with no clear D. Trimming removed 3 bases at V and 0 bases at J, with 18 bases between. Germline loops: CDR1 LNHDA, CDR2 SQIVND (reference sequence). This CDR3 comprises 18 residues. Full variable domain (missing parts from reference TRBV19 and TRBJ1-5): DGGITQSPKYLFRKEGQNVTLSCEQNLNHDAMYWYRQDPGQGLRLIYYSQIVNDFQKGDIAEGYSVSREKKESFPLTVTSAQKNPTAFYLCASSILTWKAYSNQPQHFGDGTRLSIL.

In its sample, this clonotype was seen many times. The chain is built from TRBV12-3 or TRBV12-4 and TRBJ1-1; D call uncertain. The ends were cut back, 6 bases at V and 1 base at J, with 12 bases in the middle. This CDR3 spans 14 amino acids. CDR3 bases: TGTGCCAGCAGGACCAGGACGGCGAACACTGAAGCTTTCTTT. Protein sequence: CASRTRTANTEAFF.

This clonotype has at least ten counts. CDR3 amino acids: CSAPLIGVNYGYTF. As DNA, the CDR3 is TGCAGTGCTCCCCTAATTGGGGTAAACTATGGCTACACCTTC. The chain uses TRBV20-1 and TRBJ1-2; D not resolved. Germline assignment: CDR1 DFQATT and CDR2 SNEGSKA (reference sequence). The CDR3 length is 14 residues. V gave up 5 bases and J gave up 2 bases, with 15 bases separating them.

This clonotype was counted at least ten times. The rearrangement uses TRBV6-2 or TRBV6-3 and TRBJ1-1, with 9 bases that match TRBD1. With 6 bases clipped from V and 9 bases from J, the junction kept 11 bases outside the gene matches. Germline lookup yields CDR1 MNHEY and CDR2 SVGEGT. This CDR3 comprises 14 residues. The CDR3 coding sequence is TGTGCCAGCAGCAACCTCCGGGACAGGGACCAAGCTTTCTTT. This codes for CASSNLRDRDQAFF.

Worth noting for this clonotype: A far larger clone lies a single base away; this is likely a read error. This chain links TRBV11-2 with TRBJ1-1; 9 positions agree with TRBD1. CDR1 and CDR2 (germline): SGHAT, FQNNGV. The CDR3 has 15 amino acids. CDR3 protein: CACSFQGQGVTEAFF. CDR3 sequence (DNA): TGTGCCTGCAGCTTCCAGGGACAGGGAGTCACTGAAGCTTTCTTT.

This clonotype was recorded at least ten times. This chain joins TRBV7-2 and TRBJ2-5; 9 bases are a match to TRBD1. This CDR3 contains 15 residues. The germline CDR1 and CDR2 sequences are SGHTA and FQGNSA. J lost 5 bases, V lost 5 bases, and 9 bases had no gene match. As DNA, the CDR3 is TGTGCCAGCAGCCTTAGGACAGGGGATTGGGAGACCCAGTACTTC. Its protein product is CASSLRTGDWETQYF.

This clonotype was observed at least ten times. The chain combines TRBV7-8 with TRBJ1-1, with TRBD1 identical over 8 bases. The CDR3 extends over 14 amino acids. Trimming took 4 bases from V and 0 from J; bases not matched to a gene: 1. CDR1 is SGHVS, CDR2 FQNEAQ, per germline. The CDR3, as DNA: TGTGCCAGCAGCTCGGACAGGGTGAACACTGAAGCTTTCTTT. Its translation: CASSSDRVNTEAFF.

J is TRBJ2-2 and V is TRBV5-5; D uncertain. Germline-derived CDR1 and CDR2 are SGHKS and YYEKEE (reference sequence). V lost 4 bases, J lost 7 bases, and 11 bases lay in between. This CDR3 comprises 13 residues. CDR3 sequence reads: CASSQLRSGELFF. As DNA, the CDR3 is TGTGCCAGCAGCCAGTTGCGGAGCGGGGAGCTGTTTTTT.

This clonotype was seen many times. The CDR3 DNA follows: TGTGCCAGCAGCGTAGCGGGAGATTACGAGCAGTACTTC. Translating gives CASSVAGDYEQYF. V is TRBV9 and J is TRBJ2-7, with D perhaps TRBD2 (6 bases). The CDR3 runs 13 residues. CDR1 SGDLS and CDR2 YYNGEE come from the germline V gene. Trimming took 0 bases from V and 4 from J, leaving 8 bases between them. Variable domain in full (rest from reference TRBV9 and TRBJ2-7): DSGVTQTPKHLITATGQRVTLRCSPRSGDLSVYWYQQSLDQGLQFLIQYYNGEERAKGNILERFSAQQFPDLHSELNLSSLELGDSALYFCASSVAGDYEQYFGPGTRLTVT.

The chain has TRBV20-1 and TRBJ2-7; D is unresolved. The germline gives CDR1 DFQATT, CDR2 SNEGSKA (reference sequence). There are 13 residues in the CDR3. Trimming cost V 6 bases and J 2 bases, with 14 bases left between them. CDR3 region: CSAPAGFPYEQYF. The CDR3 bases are TGCAGTGCCCCCGCCGGGTTTCCCTACGAGCAGTACTTC.

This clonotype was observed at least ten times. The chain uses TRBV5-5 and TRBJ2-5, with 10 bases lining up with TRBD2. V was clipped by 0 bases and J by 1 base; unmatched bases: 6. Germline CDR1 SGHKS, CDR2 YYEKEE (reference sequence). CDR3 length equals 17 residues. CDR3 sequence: CASSLVLAGRAQETQYF. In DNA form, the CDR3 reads TGTGCCAGCAGCTTGGTACTAGCGGGAAGGGCCCAAGAGACCCAGTACTTC.

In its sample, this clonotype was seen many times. The CDR3, as DNA: TGCAGTGCCTCTCCTTTCCGGCGAGGCACCGGGGAGCTGTTTTTT. It specifies CSASPFRRGTGELFF. V gene TRBV20-1 combines with J gene TRBJ2-2; D ambiguous. This CDR3 comprises 15 residues. The V and J ends lost 6 bases and 4 bases respectively, with 18 bases between them. In germline, CDR1 is DFQATT, CDR2 SNEGSKA (reference sequence).

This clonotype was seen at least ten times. CDR3: CAINRQGETEAFF. In DNA, the CDR3 is TGTGCCATCAATCGACAGGGTGAAACTGAAGCTTTCTTT. The chain uses TRBV5-4 and TRBJ1-1, with 7 bases identical to TRBD1. Germline V gene lookup returns CDR1 SGHNT and CDR2 YYREEE (reference sequence). The CDR3 totals 13 residues. Unmatched junction bases numbered 10, after V lost 9 bases and J lost 5 bases.

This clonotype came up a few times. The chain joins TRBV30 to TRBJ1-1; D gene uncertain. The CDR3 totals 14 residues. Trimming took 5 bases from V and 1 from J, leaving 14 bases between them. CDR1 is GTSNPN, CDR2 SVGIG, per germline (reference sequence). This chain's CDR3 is CAWLTRGRNTEAFF. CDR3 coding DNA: TGTGCCTGGCTTACGCGAGGTAGGAACACTGAAGCTTTCTTT.

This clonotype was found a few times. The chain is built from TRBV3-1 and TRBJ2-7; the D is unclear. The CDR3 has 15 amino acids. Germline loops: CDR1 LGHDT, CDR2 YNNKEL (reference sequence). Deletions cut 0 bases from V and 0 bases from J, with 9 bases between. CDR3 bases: TGTGCCAGCAGCCAAGACTCGTTACTCTCCTACGAGCAGTACTTC. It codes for CASSQDSLLSYEQYF.

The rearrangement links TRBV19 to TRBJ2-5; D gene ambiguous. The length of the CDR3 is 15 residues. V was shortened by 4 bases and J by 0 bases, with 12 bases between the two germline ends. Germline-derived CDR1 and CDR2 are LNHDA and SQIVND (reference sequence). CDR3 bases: TGTGCCAGTAGTAACGAGGCGGCAGACCAAGAGACCCAGTACTTC. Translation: CASSNEAADQETQYF.

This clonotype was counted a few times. CDR3 residues: CAISAGSWRDGYTF. The CDR3 DNA reads TGTGCCATCAGTGCGGGTTCTTGGAGGGATGGCTACACCTTC. The chain carries TRBV10-3 and TRBJ1-2; D gene unclear. Trimming left V 4 bases short and J 6 bases short, with 15 bases between. The CDR3 is made up of 14 amino acids. CDR1 is ENHRY and CDR2 is SYGVKD in the germline V gene.